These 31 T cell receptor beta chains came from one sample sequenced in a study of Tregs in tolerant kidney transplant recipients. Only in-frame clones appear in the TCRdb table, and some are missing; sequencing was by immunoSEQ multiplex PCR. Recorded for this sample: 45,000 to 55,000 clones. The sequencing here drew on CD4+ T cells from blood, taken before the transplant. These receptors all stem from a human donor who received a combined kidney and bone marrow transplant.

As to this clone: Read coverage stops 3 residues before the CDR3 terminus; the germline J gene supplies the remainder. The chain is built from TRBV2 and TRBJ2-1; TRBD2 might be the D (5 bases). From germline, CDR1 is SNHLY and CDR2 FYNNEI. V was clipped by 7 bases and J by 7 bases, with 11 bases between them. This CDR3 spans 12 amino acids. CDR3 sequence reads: CASTVATNEQFF. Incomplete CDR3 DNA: TGTGCCAGCACCGTAGCGACGAATGAG. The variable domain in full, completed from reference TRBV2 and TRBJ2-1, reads EPEVTQTPSHQVTQMGQEVILRCVPISNHLYFYWYRQILGQKVEFLVSFYNNEISEKSEIFDDQFSVERPDGSNFTLKIRSTKLEDSAMYFCASTVATNEQFFGPGTRLTVL.

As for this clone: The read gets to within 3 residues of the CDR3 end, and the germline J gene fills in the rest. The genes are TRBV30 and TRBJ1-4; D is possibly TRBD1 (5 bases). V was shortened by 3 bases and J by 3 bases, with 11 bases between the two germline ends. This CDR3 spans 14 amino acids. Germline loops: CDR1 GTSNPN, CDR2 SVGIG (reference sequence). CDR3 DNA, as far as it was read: TGTGCCTGGAGCGGGTCGGGGGCTAATGAAAAA. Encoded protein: CAWSGSGANEK. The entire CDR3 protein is CAWSGSGANEKLFF.

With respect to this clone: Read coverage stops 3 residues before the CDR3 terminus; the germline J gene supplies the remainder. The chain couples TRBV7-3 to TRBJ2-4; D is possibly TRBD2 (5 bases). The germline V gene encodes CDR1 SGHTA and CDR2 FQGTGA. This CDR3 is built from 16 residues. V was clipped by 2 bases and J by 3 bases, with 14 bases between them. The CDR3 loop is CASSLGVAGHKNIQYF. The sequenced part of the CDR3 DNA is TGTGCCAGCAGCTTAGGAGTGGCGGGTCACAAAAACATT.

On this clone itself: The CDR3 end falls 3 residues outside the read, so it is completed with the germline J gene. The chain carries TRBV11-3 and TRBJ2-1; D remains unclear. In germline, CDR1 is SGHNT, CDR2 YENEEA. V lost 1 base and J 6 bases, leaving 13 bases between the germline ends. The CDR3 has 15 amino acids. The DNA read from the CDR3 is TGTGCCAGCAGCTTAGGGTCAGCAGGAACCAATGAG. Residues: CASSLGSAGTNE. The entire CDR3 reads CASSLGSAGTNEQFF.

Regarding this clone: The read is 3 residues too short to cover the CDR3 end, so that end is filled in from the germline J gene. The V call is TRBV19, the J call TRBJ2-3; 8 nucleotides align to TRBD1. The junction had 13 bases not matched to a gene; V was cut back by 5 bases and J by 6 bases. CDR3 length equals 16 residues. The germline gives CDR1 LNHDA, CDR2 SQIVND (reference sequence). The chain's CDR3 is CASSVWAGQAGDTQYF. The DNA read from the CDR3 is TGTGCCAGTAGTGTCTGGGCGGGACAGGCGGGCGATACG.

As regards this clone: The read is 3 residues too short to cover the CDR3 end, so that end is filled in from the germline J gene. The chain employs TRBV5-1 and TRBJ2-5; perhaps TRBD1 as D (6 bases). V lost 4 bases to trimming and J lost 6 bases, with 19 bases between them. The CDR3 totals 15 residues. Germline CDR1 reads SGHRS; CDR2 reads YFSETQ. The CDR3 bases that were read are TGCGCCAGCAGCCCGCAGGACAGTGGTGGACAGACC. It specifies CASSPQDSGGQT. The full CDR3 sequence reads CASSPQDSGGQTQYF.

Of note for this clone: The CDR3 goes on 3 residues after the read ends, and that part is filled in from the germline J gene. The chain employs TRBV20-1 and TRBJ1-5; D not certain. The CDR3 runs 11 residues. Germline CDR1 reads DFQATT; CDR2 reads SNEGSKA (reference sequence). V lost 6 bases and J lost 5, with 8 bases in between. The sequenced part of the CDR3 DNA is TGCAGTGCCTCCCCGGATCAGCCC. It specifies CSASPDQP. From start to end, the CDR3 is CSASPDQPQHF.

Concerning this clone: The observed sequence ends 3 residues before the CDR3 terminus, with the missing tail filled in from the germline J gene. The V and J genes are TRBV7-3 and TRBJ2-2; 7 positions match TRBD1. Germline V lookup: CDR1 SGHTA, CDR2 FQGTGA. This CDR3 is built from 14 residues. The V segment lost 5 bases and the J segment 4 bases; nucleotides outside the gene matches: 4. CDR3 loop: CASSEAGGTGELFF. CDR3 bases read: TGTGCCAGCAGCGAGGCAGGGGGCACCGGGGAG.

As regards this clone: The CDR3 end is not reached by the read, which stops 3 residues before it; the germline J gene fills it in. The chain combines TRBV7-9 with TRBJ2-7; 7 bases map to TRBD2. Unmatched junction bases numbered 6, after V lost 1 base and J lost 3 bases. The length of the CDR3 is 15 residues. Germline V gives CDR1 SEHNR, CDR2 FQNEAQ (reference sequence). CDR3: CASSLGGGRNYEQYF. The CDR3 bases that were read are TGTGCCAGCAGCTTAGGGGGGGGACGGAACTACGAG.

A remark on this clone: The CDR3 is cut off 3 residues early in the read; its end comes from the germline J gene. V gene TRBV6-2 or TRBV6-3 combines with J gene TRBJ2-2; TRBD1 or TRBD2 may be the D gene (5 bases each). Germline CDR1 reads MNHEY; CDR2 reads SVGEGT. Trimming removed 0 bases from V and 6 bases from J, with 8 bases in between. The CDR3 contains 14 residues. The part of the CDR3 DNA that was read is TGTGCCAGCAGTTACTCGAGAGGGGCCGGGGAG. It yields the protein CASSYSRGAGE. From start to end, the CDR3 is CASSYSRGAGELFF.

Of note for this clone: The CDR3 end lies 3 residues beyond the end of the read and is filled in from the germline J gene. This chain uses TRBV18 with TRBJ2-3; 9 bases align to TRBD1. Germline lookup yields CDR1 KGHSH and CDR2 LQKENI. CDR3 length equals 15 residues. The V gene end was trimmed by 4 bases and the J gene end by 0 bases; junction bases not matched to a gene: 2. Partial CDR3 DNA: TGTGCCAGCTCACGGGGACAGGGCAGCACAGATACG. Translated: CASSRGQGSTDT. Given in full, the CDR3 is CASSRGQGSTDTQYF.

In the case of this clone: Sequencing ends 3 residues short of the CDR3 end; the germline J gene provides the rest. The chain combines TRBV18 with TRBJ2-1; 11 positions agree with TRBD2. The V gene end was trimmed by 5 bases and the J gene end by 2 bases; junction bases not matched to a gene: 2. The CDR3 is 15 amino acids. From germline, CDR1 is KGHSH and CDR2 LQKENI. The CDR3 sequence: CASSSTSGTYNEQFF. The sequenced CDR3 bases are TGTGCCAGCTCATCGACTAGCGGGACCTACAATGAG.

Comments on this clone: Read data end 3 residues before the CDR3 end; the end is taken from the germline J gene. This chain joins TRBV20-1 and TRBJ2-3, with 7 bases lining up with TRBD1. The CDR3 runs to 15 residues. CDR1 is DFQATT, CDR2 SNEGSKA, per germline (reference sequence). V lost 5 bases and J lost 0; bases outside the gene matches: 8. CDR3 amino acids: CSADLGTASTDTQYF. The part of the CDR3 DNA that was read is TGCAGTGCTGACTTGGGGACAGCTAGCACAGATACG.

CDR3 DNA (partial): TGTGCCAGCCGAGGGGGGGGTTCCTACAATGAG. This encodes CASRGGGSYNE. The entire CDR3 is CASRGGGSYNEQFF. The rearrangement uses TRBV7-2 and TRBJ2-1; possibly TRBD2 for D (7 bases). The observed sequence ends 3 residues before the CDR3 terminus, with the missing tail filled in from the germline J gene. The germline V gene has CDR1 SGHTA and CDR2 FQGNSA. With 8 bases removed from V and 1 base from J, the gap between germline ends came to 12 bases. The CDR3 extends over 14 amino acids.

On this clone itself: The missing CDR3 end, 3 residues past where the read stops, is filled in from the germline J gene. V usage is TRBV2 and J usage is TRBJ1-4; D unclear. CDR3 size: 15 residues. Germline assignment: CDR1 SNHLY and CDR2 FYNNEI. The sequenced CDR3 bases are TGTGCCAGCAGTGAATTAAAGACTCGGGGTGGGAAA. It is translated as CASSELKTRGGK. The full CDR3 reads CASSELKTRGGKLFF. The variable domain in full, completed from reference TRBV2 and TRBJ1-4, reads EPEVTQTPSHQVTQMGQEVILRCVPISNHLYFYWYRQILGQKVEFLVSFYNNEISEKSEIFDDQFSVERPDGSNFTLKIRSTKLEDSAMYFCASSELKTRGGKLFFGSGTQLSVL.

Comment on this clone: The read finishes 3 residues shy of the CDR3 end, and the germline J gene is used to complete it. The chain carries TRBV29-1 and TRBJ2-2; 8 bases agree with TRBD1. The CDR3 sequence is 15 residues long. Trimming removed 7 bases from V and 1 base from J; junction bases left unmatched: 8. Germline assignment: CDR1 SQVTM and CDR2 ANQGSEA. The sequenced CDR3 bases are TGCAGCGCTGGGGGGACAGGAATGAACACCGGGGAG. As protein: CSAGGTGMNTGE. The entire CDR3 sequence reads CSAGGTGMNTGELFF.

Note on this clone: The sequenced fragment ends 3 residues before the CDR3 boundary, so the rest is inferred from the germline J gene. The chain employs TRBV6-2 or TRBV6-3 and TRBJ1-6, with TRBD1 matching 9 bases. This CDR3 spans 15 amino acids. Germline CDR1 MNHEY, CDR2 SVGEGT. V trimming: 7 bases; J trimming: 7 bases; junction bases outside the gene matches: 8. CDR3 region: CASKGQGLPNSPLHF. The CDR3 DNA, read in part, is TGTGCCAGCAAAGGACAGGGGCTTCCGAATTCACCC.

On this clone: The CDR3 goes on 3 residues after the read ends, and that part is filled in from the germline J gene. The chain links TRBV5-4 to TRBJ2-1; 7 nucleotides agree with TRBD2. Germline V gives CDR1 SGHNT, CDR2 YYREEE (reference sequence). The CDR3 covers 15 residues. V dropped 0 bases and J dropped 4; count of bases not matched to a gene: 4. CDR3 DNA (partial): TGTGCCAGCAGCTTGGGCCAGCGGGAATACAATGAG. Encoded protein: CASSLGQREYNE. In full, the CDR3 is CASSLGQREYNEQFF.

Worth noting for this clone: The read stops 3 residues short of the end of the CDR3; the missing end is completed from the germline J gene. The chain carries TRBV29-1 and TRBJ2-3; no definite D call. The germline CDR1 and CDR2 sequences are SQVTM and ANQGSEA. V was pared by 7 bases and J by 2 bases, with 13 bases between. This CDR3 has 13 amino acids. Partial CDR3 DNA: TGCAGCGAGCGTCGCACCTTCACAGATACG. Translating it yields CSERRTFTDT. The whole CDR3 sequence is CSERRTFTDTQYF.

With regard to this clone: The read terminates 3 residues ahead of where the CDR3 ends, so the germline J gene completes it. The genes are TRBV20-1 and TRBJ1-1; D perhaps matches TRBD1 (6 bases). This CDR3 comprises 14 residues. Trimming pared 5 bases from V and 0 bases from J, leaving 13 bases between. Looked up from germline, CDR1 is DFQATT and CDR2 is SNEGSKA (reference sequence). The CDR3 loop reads CSAVLDSMNTEAFF. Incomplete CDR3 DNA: TGCAGTGCTGTTCTGGACAGCATGAACACTGAA.

CDR3 loop: CASSLALGTGDSPLHF. The covered CDR3 bases are TGTGCCAGCAGCTTAGCGCTTGGGACAGGGGATTCACCC. The V call is TRBV7-2, the J call TRBJ1-6; 10 nucleotides align to TRBD1. The CDR3 end lies 3 residues beyond the end of the read and is filled in from the germline J gene. Germline trimming cut 0 bases from V and 8 bases from J; bases unmatched to any gene: 4. The CDR3 is 16 amino acids. Germline V gene data show CDR1 as SGHTA and CDR2 as FQGNSA.

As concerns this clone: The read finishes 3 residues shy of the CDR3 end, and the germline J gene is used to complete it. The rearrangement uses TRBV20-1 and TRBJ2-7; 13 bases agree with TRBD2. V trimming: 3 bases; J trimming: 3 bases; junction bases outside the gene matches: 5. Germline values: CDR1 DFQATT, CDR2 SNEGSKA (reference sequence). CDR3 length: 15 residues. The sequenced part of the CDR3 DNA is TGCAGTGCTAGGGGGACTAGCGGGACCCTCTACGAG. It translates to CSARGTSGTLYE. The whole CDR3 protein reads CSARGTSGTLYEQYF.

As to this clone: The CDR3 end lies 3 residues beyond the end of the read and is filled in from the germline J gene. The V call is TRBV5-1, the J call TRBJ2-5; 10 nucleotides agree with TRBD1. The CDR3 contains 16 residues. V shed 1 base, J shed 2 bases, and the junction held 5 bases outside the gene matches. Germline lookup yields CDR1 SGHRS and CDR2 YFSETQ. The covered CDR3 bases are TGCGCCAGCAGCTTGAATCCGGACAGGGGGCAAGAGACC. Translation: CASSLNPDRGQET. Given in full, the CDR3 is CASSLNPDRGQETQYF.

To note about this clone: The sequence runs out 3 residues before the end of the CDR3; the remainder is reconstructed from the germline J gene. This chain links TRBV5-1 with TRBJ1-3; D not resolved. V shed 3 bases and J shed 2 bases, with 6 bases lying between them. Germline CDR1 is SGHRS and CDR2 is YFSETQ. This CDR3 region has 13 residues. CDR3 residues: CASSSSTGNTIYF. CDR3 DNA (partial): TGCGCCAGCAGCTCTTCTACTGGAAACACC.

The CDR3 reads CARSNRGTGEKLFF. CDR3 DNA, as far as it was read: TGTGCCAGATCCAACAGGGGAACAGGCGAAAAA. The J gene is TRBJ1-4, the V gene TRBV7-3; 7 nucleotides agree with TRBD1. The DNA ends 3 residues before the CDR3 does, and the rest of the CDR3 is filled in from the germline J gene. Looked up from germline, CDR1 is SGHTA and CDR2 is FQGTGA. V shed 9 bases and J 8 bases; nucleotides not matched to a gene: 12. This CDR3 is built from 14 residues.

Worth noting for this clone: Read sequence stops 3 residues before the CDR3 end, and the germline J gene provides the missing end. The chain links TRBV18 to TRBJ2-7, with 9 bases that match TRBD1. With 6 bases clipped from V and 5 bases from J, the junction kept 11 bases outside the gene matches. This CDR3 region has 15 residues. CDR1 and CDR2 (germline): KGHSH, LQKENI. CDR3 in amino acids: CASSYTGTGINEQYF. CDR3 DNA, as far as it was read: TGTGCCAGCTCGTATACCGGGACAGGGATCAACGAG. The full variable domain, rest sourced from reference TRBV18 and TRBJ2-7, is NAGVMQNPRHLVRRRGQEARLRCSPMKGHSHVYWYRQLPEEGLKFMVYLQKENIIDESGMPKERFSAEFPKEGPSILRIQQVVRGDSAAYFCASSYTGTGINEQYFGPGTRLTVT.

CDR3 DNA (partial): TGTGCCAGCAGCAGCGGGACAGGGCTCTCCTACGAG. Its protein product is CASSSGTGLSYE. The full-length CDR3 reads as CASSSGTGLSYEQYF. J is TRBJ2-7 and V is TRBV5-6; 9 nucleotides match TRBD1. The read falls 3 residues short of the CDR3 end, and the missing part is taken from the germline J gene. The CDR3 sequence is 15 residues long. Germline-derived CDR1 and CDR2 are SGHDT and YYEEEE. Germline trimming cut 4 bases from V and 0 bases from J; bases unmatched to any gene: 5. The whole variable domain, filled in from reference TRBV5-6 and TRBJ2-7, reads DAGVTQSPTHLIKTRGQQVTLRCSPKSGHDTVSWYQQALGQGPQFIFQYYEEEERQRGNFPDRFSGHQFPNYSSELNVNALLLGDSALYLCASSSGTGLSYEQYFGPGTRLTVT.

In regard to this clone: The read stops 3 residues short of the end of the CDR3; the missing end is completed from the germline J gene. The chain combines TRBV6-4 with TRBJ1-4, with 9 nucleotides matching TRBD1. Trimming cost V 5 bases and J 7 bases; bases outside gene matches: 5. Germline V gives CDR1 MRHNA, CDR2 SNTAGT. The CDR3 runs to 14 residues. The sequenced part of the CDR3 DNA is TGTGCCAGCAGTCCAACAGGGGGCGGTGAAAAA. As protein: CASSPTGGGEK. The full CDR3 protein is CASSPTGGGEKLFF.

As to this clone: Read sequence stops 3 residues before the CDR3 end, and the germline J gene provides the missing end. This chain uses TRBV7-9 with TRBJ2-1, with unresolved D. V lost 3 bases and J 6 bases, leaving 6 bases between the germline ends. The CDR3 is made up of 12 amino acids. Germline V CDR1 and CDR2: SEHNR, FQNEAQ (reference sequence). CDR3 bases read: TGTGCCAGCAGCTTGAACACCAATGAG. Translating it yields CASSLNTNE. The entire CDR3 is CASSLNTNEQFF.

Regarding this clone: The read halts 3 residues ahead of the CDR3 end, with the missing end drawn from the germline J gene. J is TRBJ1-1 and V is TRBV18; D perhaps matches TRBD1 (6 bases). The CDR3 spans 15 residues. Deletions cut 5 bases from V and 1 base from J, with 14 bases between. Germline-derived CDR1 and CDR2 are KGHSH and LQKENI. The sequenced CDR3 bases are TGTGCCAGCTCAAGGGCAGGGGCATCGAACACTGAA. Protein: CASSRAGASNTE. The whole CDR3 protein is CASSRAGASNTEAFF.

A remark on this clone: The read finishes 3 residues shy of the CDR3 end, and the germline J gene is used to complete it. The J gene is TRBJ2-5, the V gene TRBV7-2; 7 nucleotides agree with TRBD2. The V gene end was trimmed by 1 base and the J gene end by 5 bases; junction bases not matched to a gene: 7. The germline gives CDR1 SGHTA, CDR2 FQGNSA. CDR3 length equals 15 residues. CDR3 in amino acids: CASSLGQRDSETQYF. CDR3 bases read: TGTGCCAGCAGCTTAGGACAGCGGGACTCGGAGACC.